This TCR beta chain was observed in a study of T cell responses to AZD1222 COVID-19 vaccine (dated by TCRdb to the early 2020s). General notes on the study: A total of under 250 trial participants underwent TCR sequencing, of whom nearly 210 had received two doses of AZD1222 and some 26 had received two doses of the MenACWY control vaccine. Trial participants were enrolled by age into subgroups of 18-55, 56-69 and 70-plus years, and roughly 160, 29 and 62 TCR-sequenced participants, respectively, were included in these subgroups. What the work shows at the level of the full study, not this receptor alone: Only a handful of AZD1222 recipients were SARS-CoV-2 seropositive at baseline, limiting conclusions about previously exposed vaccinees. CD4 TCRs associated with the vaccine covered the entire spike protein, and the dominant responses were in regions 160-218 and 743-854. Most participants were white British and females outnumbered males, and the authors suggested that clonal diversity may have been underestimated. Epitopes outside the regions mutated in the B.1.351 and B.1.1.7 variants were reportedly recognized by nearly half of the unique spike-specific TCRs. After two AZD1222 doses, spike-specific TCR breadth and depth were significantly higher than at day 0 and than in MenACWY recipients. No day 14 peak-response samples were available, so repertoires were characterized only after the peak T cell response. The 56-69-year group was small, and its depth increase did not reach significance, likely because of low power.

Its CDR3 holds 13 amino acids, cysteine through phenylalanine. Of all the DNA, just the CDR3 is kept, 39 bases in frame from base 1. V lost 2 bases and J lost 4 bases; the stretch between them is 8 bases long. The germline V gene gives CDR1 as SGHDN and CDR2 as FVKESK. The CDR3 regions of human TCRbeta chains were analyzed by immunosequencing. From the authors' description of their analysis: TCRs in the repertoires were matched against a reference library of SARS-CoV-2-specific TCRs that had been generated with the MIRA antigen-specificity platform. Breadth was defined as the fraction of unique TCRs that were SARS-CoV-2-associated, and depth was defined as the fraction of total T cells that were SARS-CoV-2-associated. Using the MIRA data, each spike-specific TCR was assigned both to the spike region to which the TCR was reactive and to a CD4 or CD8 class. Log10-transformed breadth and depth values were compared by one-way ANOVA with Sidak's multiple comparisons tests. This is the immuneACCESS table as TCRdb keeps it, with only in-frame sequences that have V and J called. A part of the clones is gone; compared with another copy, unresolved V genes explain less than half, and the rest is unexplained. The V and J calls and clone size are taken from that table; D and trimming were inferred from the DNA. The sample profile shows over 130,000 clones; around 90% of them were found once. The ten largest clones add up to about 3% of the sample.

As to this clone: The antigen it recognizes is unknown. Base qualities are not provided; no much larger clone lies one nucleotide away.

The time point label for this specimen denotes: about 28 days (+/-7) after the second vaccine dose. Because spike-specific TCR depth and breadth did not differ between the two schedules, AZD1222 recipients who got a second dose at roughly 4 weeks were pooled with those who got a second dose at roughly 12 weeks. Vaccinee samples came from UK trials COV001 and COV002, including a single-blind randomized controlled phase 2/3 trial of AZD1222 (ChAdOx1 nCoV-19) in healthy adults. Trial participant PBMC samples were collected at day 0 and day 28 after the second dose for TCRbeta chain sequencing. The sample consisted of peripheral blood, taken 28 days after the second AZD1222 dose. The sequence was obtained from an adult who received the AZD1222 COVID-19 vaccine. The V and J genes are TRBV14 and TRBJ1-1, with the D gene not clear enough to name. The bases read TGTGCCAGCAGCCAATTCACCGGCACTGAAGCTTTCTTT. The translation is CASSQFTGTEAFF.